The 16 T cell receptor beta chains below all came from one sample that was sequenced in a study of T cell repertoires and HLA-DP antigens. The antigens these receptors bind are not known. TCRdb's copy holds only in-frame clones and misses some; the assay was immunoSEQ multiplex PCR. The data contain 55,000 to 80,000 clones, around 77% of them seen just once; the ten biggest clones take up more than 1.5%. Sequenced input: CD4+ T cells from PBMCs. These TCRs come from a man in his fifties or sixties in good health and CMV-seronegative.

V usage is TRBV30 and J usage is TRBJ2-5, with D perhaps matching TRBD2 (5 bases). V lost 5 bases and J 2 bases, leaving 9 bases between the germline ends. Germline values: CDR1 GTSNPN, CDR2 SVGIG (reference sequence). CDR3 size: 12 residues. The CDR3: CAWGLGQETQYF. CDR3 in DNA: TGTGCCTGGGGACTGGGACAAGAGACCCAGTACTTC.

The CDR3 coding sequence is TGTGCCGCAAGGCGGAATGGGGCTGAGCAGTTCTTC. It encodes CAARRNGAEQFF. This sequence joins TRBV6-6 and TRBJ2-1; D perhaps matches TRBD1 (5 bases). The V end was cut by 11 bases, the J end by 9 bases, with 17 bases between. CDR3 length: 12 amino acids. Looked up from germline, CDR1 is MNHNY and CDR2 is SVGAGI (reference sequence).

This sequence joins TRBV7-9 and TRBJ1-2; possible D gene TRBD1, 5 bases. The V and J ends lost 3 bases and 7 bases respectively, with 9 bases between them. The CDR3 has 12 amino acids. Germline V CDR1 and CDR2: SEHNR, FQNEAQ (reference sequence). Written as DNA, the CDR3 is TGTGCCAGCAGCTTTAGGGGTGGTGGCTACACCTTC. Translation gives CASSFRGGGYTF.

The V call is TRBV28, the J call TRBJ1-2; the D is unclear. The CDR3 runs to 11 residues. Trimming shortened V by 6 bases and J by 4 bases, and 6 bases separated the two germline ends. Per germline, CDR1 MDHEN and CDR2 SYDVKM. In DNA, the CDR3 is TGTGCCAGCAGGACGGTCTATGGCTACACCTTC. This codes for CASRTVYGYTF.

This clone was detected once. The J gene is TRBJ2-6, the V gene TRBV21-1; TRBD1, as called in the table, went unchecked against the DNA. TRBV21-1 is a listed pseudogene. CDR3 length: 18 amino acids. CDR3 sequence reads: CASSKIYGQPAGANVLTF. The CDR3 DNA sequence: TGTGCCAGCAGCAAGATCTATGGACAGCCGGCTGGGGCCAACGTCCTGACTTTC.

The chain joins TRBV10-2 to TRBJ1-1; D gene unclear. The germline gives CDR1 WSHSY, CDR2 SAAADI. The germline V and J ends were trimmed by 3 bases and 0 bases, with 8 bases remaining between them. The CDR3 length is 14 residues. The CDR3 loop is CASSDPRVNTEAFF. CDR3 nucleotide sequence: TGCGCCAGCAGTGACCCACGAGTGAACACTGAAGCTTTCTTT.

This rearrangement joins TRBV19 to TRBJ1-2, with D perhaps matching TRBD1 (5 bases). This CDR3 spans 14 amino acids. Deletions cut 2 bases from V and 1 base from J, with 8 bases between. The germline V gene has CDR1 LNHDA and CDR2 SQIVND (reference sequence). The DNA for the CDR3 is TGTGCCAGTAGTATACCGGACAATAACTATGGCTACACCTTC. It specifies CASSIPDNNYGYTF.

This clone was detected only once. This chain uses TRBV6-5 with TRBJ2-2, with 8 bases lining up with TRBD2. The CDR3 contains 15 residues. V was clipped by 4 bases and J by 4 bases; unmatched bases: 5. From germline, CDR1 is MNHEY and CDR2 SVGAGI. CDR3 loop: CASSSRGAFTGELFF. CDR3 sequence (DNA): TGTGCCAGCAGTTCGCGGGGGGCATTCACCGGGGAGCTGTTTTTT.

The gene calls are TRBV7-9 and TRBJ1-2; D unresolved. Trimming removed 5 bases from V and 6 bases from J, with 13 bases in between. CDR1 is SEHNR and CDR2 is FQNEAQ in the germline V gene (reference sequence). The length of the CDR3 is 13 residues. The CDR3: CASSLSNPNGYTF. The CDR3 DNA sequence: TGTGCCAGCAGCCTGTCCAACCCTAATGGCTACACCTTC.

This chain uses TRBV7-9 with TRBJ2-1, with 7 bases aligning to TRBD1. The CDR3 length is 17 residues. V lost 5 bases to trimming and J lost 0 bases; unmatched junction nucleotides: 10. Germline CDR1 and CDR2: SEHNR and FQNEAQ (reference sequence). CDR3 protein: CASSQNRGEGSYNEQFF. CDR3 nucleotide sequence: TGTGCCAGCAGCCAAAACAGGGGTGAAGGCTCCTACAATGAGCAGTTCTTC.

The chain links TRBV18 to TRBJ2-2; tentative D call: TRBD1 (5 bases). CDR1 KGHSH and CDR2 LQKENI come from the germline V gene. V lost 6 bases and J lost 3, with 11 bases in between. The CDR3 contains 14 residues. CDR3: CASSPLRDTGELFF. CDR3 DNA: TGTGCCAGCTCTCCCCTCAGGGACACCGGGGAGCTGTTTTTT.

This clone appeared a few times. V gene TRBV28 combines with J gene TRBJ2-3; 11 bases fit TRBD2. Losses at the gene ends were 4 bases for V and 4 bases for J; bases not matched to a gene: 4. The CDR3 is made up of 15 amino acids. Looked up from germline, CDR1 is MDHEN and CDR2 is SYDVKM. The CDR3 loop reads CASSSSGGRADTQYF. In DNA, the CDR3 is TGTGCCAGCAGTTCTAGCGGGGGGAGGGCAGATACGCAGTATTTT.

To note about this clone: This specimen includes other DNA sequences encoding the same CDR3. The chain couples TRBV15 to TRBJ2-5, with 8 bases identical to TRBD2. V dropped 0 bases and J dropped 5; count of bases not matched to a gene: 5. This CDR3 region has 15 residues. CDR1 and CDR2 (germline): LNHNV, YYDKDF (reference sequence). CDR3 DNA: TGTGCCACCAGCAGAGATCTGGCGGGGGGTGAGACCCAGTACTTC. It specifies CATSRDLAGGETQYF.

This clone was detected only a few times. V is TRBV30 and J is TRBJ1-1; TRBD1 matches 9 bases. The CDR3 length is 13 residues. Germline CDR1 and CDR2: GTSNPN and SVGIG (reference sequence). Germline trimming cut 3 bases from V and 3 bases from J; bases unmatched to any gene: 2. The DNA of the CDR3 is TGTGCCTGGAGAACAGGGGGCTACACTGAAGCTTTCTTT. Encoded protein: CAWRTGGYTEAFF.

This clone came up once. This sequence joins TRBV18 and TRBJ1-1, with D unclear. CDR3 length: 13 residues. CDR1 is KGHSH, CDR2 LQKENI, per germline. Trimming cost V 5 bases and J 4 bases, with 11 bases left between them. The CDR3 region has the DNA TGTGCCAGCTCAGATCTCCTGTTCACTGAAGCTTTCTTT. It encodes CASSDLLFTEAFF.

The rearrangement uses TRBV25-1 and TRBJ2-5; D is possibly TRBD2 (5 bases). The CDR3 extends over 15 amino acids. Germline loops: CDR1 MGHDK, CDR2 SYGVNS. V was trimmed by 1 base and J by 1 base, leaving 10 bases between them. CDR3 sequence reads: CASSEFRGPQETQYF. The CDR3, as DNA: TGTGCCAGCAGTGAATTTAGAGGGCCCCAAGAGACCCAGTACTTC.